This T cell receptor (beta chain) originates from a study of blood T cell repertoires in COVID-19. Looking at the study overall: Acute-phase and convalescent COVID-19 samples originated in the United States, Italy and Spain. From T cells, B-cell-depleted T cells, or PBMCs came the material, which was cDNA or gDNA.

In the source study's methods: Reference gene primer amplification yielded estimated nucleated cell counts. Using immunoSEQ multiplex PCR, the repertoire was profiled, and TCRdb retains in-frame clones only, with some absent. V, J and clone size are taken as reported in that table, and D and trimming were inferred from the DNA itself. The table includes under 200,000 clones, 86% detected once. Germline CDR1 KGHDR, CDR2 SFDVKD. The CDR3 runs 12 residues. V shed 5 bases and J shed 9 bases, with 10 bases lying between them. This clonotype was sampled from a woman in her sixties or seventies with acute or convalescent COVID-19. The chain uses TRBV24-1 and TRBJ1-5; D is possibly TRBD1 (5 bases). The specimen sequenced was peripheral blood. CDR3 sequence (DNA): TGTGCCACCAGTGTTTCAGGGATGCCCCAGCATTTT. Translating gives CATSVSGMPQHF.